This T cell receptor beta chain is from a study of shared clonotypes between healthy human individuals (dated by TCRdb to about 2020). About the investigation overall: The cohort comprised a couple of women and a few men aged 18 to 49 years. To estimate repertoire size and how much clonotype sharing occurs between individuals, the study deeply sequenced the blood TCR repertoires of several healthy adults. For each donor, three plates each were used for CD4 naive and CD4 memory, two plates were used for CD8 naive, and one plate was used for CD8 memory. Per donor, leukapheresis produced somewhere between about 0.8 and 9.5 billion PBMCs. Libraries were prepared and TCR repertoires were sequenced by different laboratories using diverse techniques, in order to increase sequencing depth and limit assay-specific biases.

The paper's findings and limits, for the study overall: Sampling was limited to blood, and TCR repertoires in tissue likely differ from TCR repertoires in blood. Because the study included only a small number of donors, the genetic and exposure-history diversity represented was limited. Naive subsets generally had larger estimated clonotype richness than memory subsets. Even with the large sequencing depth, rarefaction of the sorted-subset datasets indicated that sequencing was incomplete. Across four donors, roughly 5.4% of naive CD4, roughly 3.4% of naive CD8, 2% to 2.5% of memory CD4, and approximately 0.4% of memory CD8 clonotypes were shared. Compared with non-shared clonotypes, clonotypes shared by all four sorted-subset donors had higher generation probabilities. Pairwise subsampling led to the expectation that sequencing depth would affect the degree of clonotype sharing among donors.

Using the deep immunoSEQ assay, multiplex PCR amplified TCR CDR3 regions from genomic DNA. Extracted genomic DNA from each cell subset was spread evenly across all wells of several immunoSEQ 96-well plates, with each plate serving as a replicate. For sorted subsets, 200 to 250 ng of genomic DNA, equivalent to some 30,000 T cell genomes, went into each replicate PCR. The purified libraries were quantified using a Qubit 3.0 fluorometer, sized with a Bioanalyzer 2100, and then quantified again using the KAPA Library Quantification kit. Each immunoSEQ 96-well plate was sequenced on its own single-read 150-cycle Illumina NextSeq 550 flow cell. Processing in the source paper ran as follows. Because only junctional sequences without quality scores were contained in the immunoSEQ output, filtering matching that applied to full-length reads could not be performed. Sequences were annotated with PyIR, a Python wrapper for IgBLAST v1.9, using IMGT germline references to assign V/J genes and CDR3. Reads were filtered out if the reads had weak V/J assignments (E-value above 1e-6), no CDR3, stop codons, out-of-frame junctions, or ambiguous translated residues. A V3J clonotype was defined by an identical inferred V gene, J gene, and CDR3 amino acid sequence. Percentage overlap between repertoires was calculated by dividing the number of shared unique clonotypes by the size of the smaller repertoire. RTK rarefaction, the Chao1 estimator, and Recon v2.1 estimates of unobserved clonotypes were used to assess repertoire richness. OLGA was used to compute generation probabilities for all TCRbeta clonotypes that the gDNA method yielded from a few donors. TCRdb's version of the immuneACCESS table is confined to in-frame rearrangements and falls short of the full clone set. An unresolved V gene accounts for under half of the shortfall where checked; the remainder is of unknown origin. The V and J calls and clone size were taken over from that table, and D and trimming were inferred from the DNA. The sample records 950,000 to 1,300,000 clones, approximately 70% of which are singletons. The top ten hold approximately 1.5% of the sample.

On this clone itself: It has no known antigen specificity. Base quality data are lacking; no much larger clone is found one base away.

The CDR3 holds 14 amino acids from the cysteine to the phenylalanine. CDR3 DNA only is kept here, 42 bases in frame from base 1. Reading the germline V gene (reference sequence) gives CDR1 LNHDA and CDR2 SQIVND. After removal of 4 bases from V and 3 bases from J, the junction retains 5 bases not matched to a gene. Healthy HIV-negative adults with no recently reported acute infections or vaccinations were included as donors. Every donor was a Caucasian adult residing in Nashville, Tennessee, USA. CD4+ T cells were enriched through magnetic negative selection, after which naive cells were positively selected on CD45RA and the remaining negative fraction served as the memory subset. Blood was obtained by leukapheresis, after which PBMCs were separated by Ficoll-Histopaque density gradient centrifugation and cryopreserved in liquid nitrogen vapor phase. Analytical flow cytometry was used to check the purity and quantity of each magnetically sorted T cell population. Each sorted fraction had its genomic DNA isolated and then quantified by UV absorbance on a Nanodrop 2000c.

The sample comprised memory CD4+ T cells sorted from blood. Per the publication, the cell subset or site label means: CD45RA-negative fraction. The clonotype originates from a man aged 18 to 30 in good health. Recombination joined TRBV19 with TRBJ2-7; TRBD1 matches 8 bases in the middle. At the DNA level, the sequence is TGTGCCAGTAGTAGAGGACAGGGAGACTACGAGCAGTACTTC. Its translation is CASSRGQGDYEQYF.